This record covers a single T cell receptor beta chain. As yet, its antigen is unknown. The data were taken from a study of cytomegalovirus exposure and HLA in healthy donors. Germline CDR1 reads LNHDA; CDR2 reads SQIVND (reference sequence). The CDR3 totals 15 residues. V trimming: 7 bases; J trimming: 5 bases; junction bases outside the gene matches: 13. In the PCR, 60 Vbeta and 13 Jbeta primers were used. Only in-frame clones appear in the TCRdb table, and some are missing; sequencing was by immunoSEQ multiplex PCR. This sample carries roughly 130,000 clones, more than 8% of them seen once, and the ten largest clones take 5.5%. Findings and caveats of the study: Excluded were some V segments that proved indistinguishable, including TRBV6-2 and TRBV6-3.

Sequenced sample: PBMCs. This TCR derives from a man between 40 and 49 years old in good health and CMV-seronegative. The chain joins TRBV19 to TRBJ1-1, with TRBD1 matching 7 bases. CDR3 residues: CASTSVIGGKTEAFF. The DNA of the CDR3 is TGTGCCAGTACCTCGGTTATAGGGGGCAAAACTGAAGCTTTCTTT.